The clone carrying this TCR beta chain has only a few counts. As yet, its antigen is unknown. The data are from a study of T cell responses to AZD1222 COVID-19 vaccine. Germline values: CDR1 SGHNT, CDR2 YYREEE (reference sequence). Trimming removed 2 bases at V and 6 bases at J, with 9 bases between. The CDR3 totals 12 residues. Study results and caveats: At baseline, just five to seven AZD1222 recipients tested seropositive. Spike-specific TCR breadth and depth were elevated following two AZD1222 doses. Unmutated regions of variants are reportedly targeted by nearly half of spike-specific TCRs.

TCRdb's copy holds only in-frame clones and misses some; the assay was immunoSEQ multiplex PCR. The data contain roughly 140,000 clones, around 85% of them singletons. The chain carries TRBV5-4 and TRBJ2-7; no clear D. The source is an adult who had recovered from COVID-19. This sample comprised peripheral blood, obtained after recovery from COVID-19. This CDR3 reads CASSFGSAEQYF. Here the CDR3 DNA reads TGTGCCAGCAGCTTCGGTTCGGCCGAGCAGTACTTC. The complete variable domain, with remaining parts taken from reference TRBV5-4 and TRBJ2-7, reads ETGVTQSPTHLIKTRGQQVTLRCSSQSGHNTVSWYQQALGQGPQFIFQYYREEENGRGNFPPRFSGLQFPNYSSELNVNALELDDSALYLCASSFGSAEQYFGPGTRLTVT.